This T cell receptor (beta chain) was obtained from a study of CXCR3-negative and CXCR3-positive naive CD8 T cells. The method, 5' RACE with UMI labels, was used to prepare the TRB cDNA libraries. One entry per CDR3 protein, without DNA, is what TCRdb gives after re-calling the 5' RACE reads. The sample holds some 140,000 distinct CDR3 sequences. Findings and limits, study-wide: When CXCR3-positive naive cells were set against CXCR3-negative naive cells, the former had more hydrophobic TRB CDR3s.

As to this clonotype: Its specificity is unknown.

This CDR3 spans 16 amino acids. Germline assignment: CDR1 SGHDN and CDR2 FVKESK. This chain uses TRBV14 with TRBJ2-7. The TCR sequence derives from a human donor in good health. Some clones in this sample may be carry-over from other donors' samples. The sequencing input was naive CXCR3+ CD8+ T cells from blood. The subset was: CD45RO-CCR7+CD27+CD95- naive CD8+ T cells expressing CXCR3 (TNR3+). The CDR3 is CASSQSDTYGLLEQYF.